This TCR beta chain derives from a study of blood T cell repertoires in COVID-19. Produced via immunoSEQ multiplex PCR; TCRdb's table is partial and in-frame only. The sample includes 35,000 to 50,000 clones, under 85% of them seen just once. The clonotype was recovered from a woman at least 80 years old with acute or convalescent COVID-19. Input material: peripheral blood.

CDR3 in DNA: TGTGCCAGCAGCTTCGAGACCCGGAGAGGCTACACCTTC. This gives the protein CASSFETRRGYTF. This sequence joins TRBV7-9 and TRBJ1-2; no reliable D call. The V gene lost 3 bases and the J gene lost 8 bases, with 13 bases spanning the gap. CDR1 is SEHNR and CDR2 is FQNEAQ in the germline V gene (reference sequence). The CDR3 length is 13 residues.